This T cell receptor beta chain was identified in a study of shared clonotypes between healthy human individuals. For the study at large: The plates for each donor numbered three CD4 naive, three CD4 memory, two CD8 naive and one CD8 memory. Findings and caveats of the study: It was observed that approximately 5% of naive CD4 clonotypes were shared across four donors.

Cells designated naive CD8 were CD45RO-negative and were positively selected for CCR7, with terminally differentiated effector memory CD45RA+ cells excluded. CDR1 is MNHEY, CDR2 SMNVEV, per germline (reference sequence). V lost 3 bases, J lost 5 bases, and 10 bases lay in between. This CDR3 is 14 amino acids long. For this clone: What it binds is unknown. The sample has other DNA sequences that encode this CDR3 too.

The protocol was immunoSEQ multiplex PCR, while the TCRdb copy is restricted to in-frame clones and leaves out a portion. The profile shows 1.5 million to 2.5 million clones, approximately 95% of them singletons. The sequencing input was naive CD8+ T cells sorted from blood. The chain is built from TRBV27 and TRBJ2-2; perhaps TRBD2 as D (6 bases). This clonotype originated in a man in his late teens or twenties in good health. The CDR3 DNA reads as TGTGCCAGCAGTTTGTTGGGAGGTACCGGGGAGCTGTTTTTT. Its protein is CASSLLGGTGELFF.